This T cell receptor (beta chain) was sequenced for a study of CD8 T cells in Susac syndrome. TCR beta was sequenced from blood CD8+ and CD4+ T cells. Random hexamers primed reverse transcription of about 0.5 to 1 ug RNA. Amplification of TCR beta CDR3 by immunoSEQ multiplex PCR spanned 54 Vbeta and 13 Jbeta. TCRdb independently ran MiXCR on the immunoSEQ multiplex PCR reads; one entry per CDR3 protein. Among roughly 200,000 distinct CDR3 sequences listed, over 90% were seen once. This CDR3 spans 15 amino acids. CDR1 is LGHDT and CDR2 is YNNKEL in the germline V gene (reference sequence). The ends lost 4 bases at V and 5 bases at J; junction bases unmatched: 7.

Sequencing was carried out using CD4+ T cells from PBMCs. The genes are TRBV3-1 and TRBJ2-5, with TRBD2 matching 10 bases. This receptor was identified in a human donor with multiple sclerosis. CDR3 nucleotides: TGTGCCAGCAGCCTGGCTAGCGGGAGTGGGGAGACCCAGTACTTC. Residues: CASSLASGSGETQYF.